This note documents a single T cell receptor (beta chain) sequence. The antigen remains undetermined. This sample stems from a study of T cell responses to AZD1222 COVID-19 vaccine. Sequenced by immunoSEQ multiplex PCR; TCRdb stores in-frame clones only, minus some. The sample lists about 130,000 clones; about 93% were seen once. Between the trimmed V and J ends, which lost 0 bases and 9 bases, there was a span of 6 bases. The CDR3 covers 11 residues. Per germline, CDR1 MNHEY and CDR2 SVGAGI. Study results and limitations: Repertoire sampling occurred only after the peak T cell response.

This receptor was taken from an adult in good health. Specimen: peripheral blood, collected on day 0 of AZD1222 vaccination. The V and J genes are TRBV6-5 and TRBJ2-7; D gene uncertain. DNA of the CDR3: TGTGCCAGCAGTTACTCAGGGCGGCAGTACTTC. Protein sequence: CASSYSGRQYF.